This T cell receptor beta chain is drawn from a study of T-cell memory formation after mild COVID-19 (dated by TCRdb to the early 2020s). Describing the broader study: Most TCR sequence clusters were specific to one of the two donors. In a couple of donors, T-cell clones that expanded and contracted after mild COVID-19 were tracked by sequencing TCRalpha and TCRbeta repertoires over time. The cohort was made up of two young adult volunteers, one female and one male, who were previously healthy. Overall study results and their limits: Contracting CD4+ clones turned up mainly in the CM and EM memory subsets, whereas EMRA was where CD8+ clones were enriched. The second-wave clones that peaked on day 37 were not confirmed to be SARS-CoV-2 specific. Only two mild cases were covered in the study, and larger cohorts including severe cases with pre-infection samples were considered necessary. Some responding clones were found in pre-infection memory, which suggests that pre-existing cross-reactive memory T cells took part in the SARS-CoV-2 response. Clones contracting from day 15 to 85 had balanced CD4/CD8 phenotypes, while a second wave expanding from day 15 to 37 was biased towards CD4+.

This clonotype was counted only a few times. Its cognate antigen has yet to be identified. It has no much larger one-base neighbor in the sample; base qualities were not kept. Ficoll-Paque density gradient centrifugation was used to isolate PBMCs. Sequencing was carried out with an Illumina NovaSeq 6000. TCRalpha and TCRbeta cDNA libraries were constructed by 5'RACE with constant-segment primers, with sample barcodes and unique molecular identifiers being introduced. RNA was extracted from every sample with Trizol reagent. Libraries were amplified in two PCR steps, with a second sample barcode and Illumina TruSeq adapters added in the second step. Libraries were sequenced on an Illumina NovaSeq with 2 x 150 bp paired-end reads. As for the authors' bioinformatics: With migec v1.2.7, reads were demultiplexed and then collapsed into UMI-guided consensus sequences. Using mixcr v2.1.11, UMI consensuses were aligned to TRA and TRB V and J templates and then assembled into clonotypes. A clonotype was counted as expanded or contracted only when both edgeR and NoisET called the clonotype significant, with the noise models trained on biological replicates. For edgeR calls, the cutoffs were a false discovery rate-adjusted p below 0.01 and a log2 fold-change threshold of 1. As an exploratory analysis of dynamics, PCA with hierarchical clustering was applied to max-normalized trajectories of the 1000 most abundant clonotypes. Separately sequenced CD4+ and CD8+ repertoires were used to assign the CD4 or CD8 phenotype of responding clones. TCRdb trimmed the raw reads at Q25, called clones with MiXCR and kept productive beta chains. CDR3 protein duplicates are merged, each entry listing the most common genes and DNA. Clone size and V and J calls follow TCRdb, not the original study. This sample gives around 370,000 distinct CDR3 sequences in total; 20% to 25% of them show up just once. The ten largest clones add up to 12% of the sample.

The CDR3 runs 14 amino acids, cysteine and phenylalanine included. The kept DNA is CDR3 alone, 42 bases in frame from the first base. The V end loses 5 bases and the J end loses 0 bases, and a stretch of 7 bases separates them. CDR1 and CDR2, looked up from the germline V gene (reference sequence), are LNHDA and SQIVND. Sequenced sample: PBMCs or a T cell subset sorted from them (not recorded which). The V and J segments used are TRBV19 and TRBJ1-4, with TRBD1 perhaps the D gene, on 5 matching bases. The TCR sequence derives from an adult woman who had mild COVID-19 (a few samples of this study predate the infection). The sample titles of this study are shuffled in the database, so cell type and time point are left out; the donor was told from shared clones. The DNA reads TGTGCCAGTAGTGTGACAGCAACTAATGAAAAACTGTTTTTT. It translates as CASSVTATNEKLFF.